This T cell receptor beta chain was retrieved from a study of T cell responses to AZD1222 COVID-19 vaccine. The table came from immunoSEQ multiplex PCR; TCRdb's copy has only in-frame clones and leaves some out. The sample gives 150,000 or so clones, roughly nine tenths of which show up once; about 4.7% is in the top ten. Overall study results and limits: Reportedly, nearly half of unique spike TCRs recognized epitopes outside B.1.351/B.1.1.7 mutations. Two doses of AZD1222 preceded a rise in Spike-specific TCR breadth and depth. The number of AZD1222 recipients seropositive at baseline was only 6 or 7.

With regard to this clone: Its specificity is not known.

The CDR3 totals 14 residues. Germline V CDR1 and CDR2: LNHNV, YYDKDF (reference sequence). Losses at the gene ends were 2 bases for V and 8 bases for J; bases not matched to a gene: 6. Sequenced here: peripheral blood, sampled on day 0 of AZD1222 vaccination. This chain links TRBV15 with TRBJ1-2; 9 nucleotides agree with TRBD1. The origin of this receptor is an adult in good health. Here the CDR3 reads CATSRPGQGIGYTF. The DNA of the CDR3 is TGTGCCACCAGCAGACCTGGACAGGGGATCGGCTACACCTTC.